The 29 T cell receptor beta chains listed next were all sequenced from one sample in a study of human T cells and chemical hapten exposure. Unfractionated whole blood yielded total RNA. A single record per CDR3 protein comes from TCRdb applying MiXCR to the 5' RACE reads. The sample yields 120,000 to 150,000 distinct CDR3 sequences, over 3.5% seen once. The receptors derive from a female donor in good health.

The sample holds many counts of this clonotype. The chain has TRBV7-3 and TRBJ2-1; maybe TRBD1 (6 bases). The germline gives CDR1 SGHTA, CDR2 FQGTGA. This CDR3 has 14 amino acids. V was cut by 1 base and J by 4 bases, with 8 bases left in between. CDR3 in amino acids: CASSLIQGYNEQFF. Here the CDR3 DNA reads TGTGCCAGCAGCTTAATACAGGGTTACAATGAGCAGTTCTTC.

This clonotype was counted at least ten times. The V call is TRBV28, the J call TRBJ2-1; the D gene is possibly TRBD2 (5 bases). CDR1 MDHEN and CDR2 SYDVKM come from the germline V gene. The CDR3 loop spans 17 amino acids. V lost 7 bases and J lost 1, with 20 bases in between. This CDR3 reads CASTPRGAGLSYNEQFF. The CDR3 coding sequence is TGTGCCAGCACCCCGAGAGGTGCGGGCCTATCCTACAATGAGCAGTTCTTC.

This clonotype was detected many times. The V call is TRBV6-5, the J call TRBJ1-1; no definite D call. The germline V gene has CDR1 MNHEY and CDR2 SVGAGI. With 2 bases removed from V and 0 bases from J, the gap between germline ends came to 10 bases. The CDR3 totals 15 residues. The CDR3 region is CASSYGRSMNTEAFF. The CDR3 DNA follows: TGTGCCAGCAGTTACGGGAGAAGCATGAACACTGAAGCTTTCTTT.

This clonotype appeared many times. This sequence joins TRBV11-2 and TRBJ2-5; 8 bases are shared with TRBD1. J lost 7 bases, V lost 6 bases, and 7 bases had no gene match. CDR1 SGHAT and CDR2 FQNNGV come from the germline V gene. The CDR3 has 13 amino acids. The DNA of the CDR3 is TGTGCCAGCAGTATGGACAGGGCCGCGACCCAGTACTTC. This codes for CASSMDRAATQYF.

This clonotype appeared many times. This chain joins TRBV4-2 and TRBJ2-1, with 9 bases aligning to TRBD2. Germline V gene sequence: CDR1 LGHNA, CDR2 YNFKEQ. The CDR3 has 14 residues. Losses at the gene ends were 9 bases for V and 8 bases for J; bases not matched to a gene: 11. CDR3 sequence reads: CASNEAGGVDEQFF. In nucleotides, the CDR3 is TGTGCCAGTAATGAGGCGGGGGGGGTGGATGAGCAGTTCTTC.

This clonotype was observed many times. The rearrangement uses TRBV6-1 and TRBJ2-3; D unclear. CDR3 size: 16 residues. Germline CDR1 is MNHNS and CDR2 is SASEGT. V was trimmed by 8 bases and J by 3 bases, leaving 21 bases between them. The CDR3 loop reads CASGLTVQRPTDTQYF. The DNA for the CDR3 is TGTGCCAGCGGGCTCACAGTACAGAGACCAACAGATACGCAGTATTTT.

This clonotype came up a few times. This rearrangement joins TRBV27 to TRBJ2-3; unclear D gene. Trimming stripped 5 bases from V and 5 bases from J, with 5 bases between. The CDR3 is made up of 11 amino acids. Germline CDR1 MNHEY, CDR2 SMNVEV (reference sequence). The CDR3 is CASSRRDTQYF. The CDR3 nucleotides read TGTGCCAGCAGTCGCAGAGATACGCAGTATTTT.

This clonotype was recorded at least ten times. The chain employs TRBV29-1 and TRBJ2-1; a weak D match, TRBD2 (6 bases). The length of the CDR3 is 13 residues. V was pared by 6 bases and J by 0 bases, with 9 bases between. Germline V gene sequence: CDR1 SQVTM, CDR2 ANQGSEA. The DNA for the CDR3 is TGCAGCGTGGGGGACTTCTCCTACAATGAGCAGTTCTTC. Its protein product is CSVGDFSYNEQFF.

This clonotype was picked up many times. The CDR3 coding sequence is TGCAGCGCCAAGGCCGGGACTAGCGTAACAGATACGCAGTATTTT. As protein: CSAKAGTSVTDTQYF. The chain couples TRBV29-1 to TRBJ2-3; 10 positions match TRBD2. V was pared by 7 bases and J by 3 bases, with 10 bases of the junction left unmatched. CDR1 and CDR2 from the germline V gene are SQVTM and ANQGSEA. This CDR3 has 15 residues.

The V and J genes are TRBV12-3 or TRBV12-4 and TRBJ2-5; D gene uncertain. This CDR3 is built from 14 residues. The V gene lost 7 bases and the J gene lost 5 bases, with 17 bases spanning the gap. The CDR3 is CASTPPGPAETQYF. In nucleotides, the CDR3 is TGTGCCAGCACCCCTCCTGGCCCCGCGGAGACCCAGTACTTC.

This clonotype was seen only a few times. The rearrangement joins TRBV19 to TRBJ2-1; 8 bases map to TRBD1. CDR3 length: 14 residues. V lost 4 bases to trimming and J lost 2 bases; unmatched junction nucleotides: 1. The germline CDR1 and CDR2 sequences are LNHDA and SQIVND (reference sequence). The CDR3 here is CASSTGQAYNEQFF. The CDR3 coding sequence is TGTGCCAGTAGTACGGGACAGGCCTACAATGAGCAGTTCTTC.

This clonotype was seen more than once but under ten times. The chain recombines TRBV28 with TRBJ1-5; TRBD1 matches 7 bases. CDR3 size: 17 residues. The V segment lost 2 bases and the J segment 2 bases; nucleotides outside the gene matches: 9. Looked up from germline, CDR1 is MDHEN and CDR2 is SYDVKM. CDR3 amino acids: CASSLEAGGIRNQPQHF. CDR3 nucleotides: TGTGCCAGCAGTTTAGAGGCAGGGGGAATTCGCAATCAGCCCCAGCATTTT. Based on the CDR3 plus reference TRBV28 and TRBJ1-5, the full variable domain is DVKVTQSSRYLVKRTGEKVFLECVQDMDHENMFWYRQDPGLGLRLIYFSYDVKMKEKGDIPEGYSVSREKKERFSLILESASTNQTSMYLCASSLEAGGIRNQPQHFGDGTRLSIL.

The J gene is TRBJ1-1, the V gene TRBV5-1; D is possibly TRBD1 (5 bases). The V and J ends lost 0 bases and 0 bases respectively, with 9 bases between them. Germline CDR1 reads SGHRS; CDR2 reads YFSETQ. The CDR3 spans 15 residues. The CDR3 nucleotides read TGCGCCAGCAGCTTGGTTCCGGGGCTGAACACTGAAGCTTTCTTT. As protein: CASSLVPGLNTEAFF.

Remarks on this clonotype: A junction end diverges from the germline sequence, so it may reflect a read error. The chain combines TRBV6-6 with TRBJ1-3; D call uncertain. The CDR3 is made up of 13 amino acids. Per germline, CDR1 MNHNY and CDR2 SVGAGI (reference sequence). CDR3 nucleotides: TGTGCCAGCAGTTACTCTCGTGGAAGCACCATATATTTT. It encodes CASSYSRGSTIYF.

This clonotype was observed at least ten times. V and J are TRBV25-1 and TRBJ2-3; D is ambiguous. Germline V gives CDR1 MGHDK, CDR2 SYGVNS. The CDR3 length is 15 residues. Trimming pared 3 bases from V and 0 bases from J, leaving 10 bases between. The CDR3 region has the DNA TGTGCCAGCAGTGATCCCCTGGCCAGCACAGATACGCAGTATTTT. Its protein product is CASSDPLASTDTQYF.

Many counts were recorded for this clonotype. One end of the junction does not line up with germline, which may come from a read error. J is TRBJ2-5 and V is TRBV29-1; 7 bases align to TRBD1. Germline-derived CDR1 and CDR2 are SQVTM and ANQGSEA. The CDR3 runs 12 residues. CDR3: CSVASTGAAHLF. In DNA, the CDR3 is TGCAGCGTTGCCTCCACAGGGGCCGCTCATCTTTTC.

This clonotype was recorded many times. V is TRBV7-3 and J is TRBJ2-5; D is perhaps TRBD1 or TRBD2 (6 bases each). Germline assignment: CDR1 SGHTA and CDR2 FQGTGA. The CDR3 has 15 amino acids. Trimming shortened V by 5 bases and J by 0 bases, and 13 bases separated the two germline ends. CDR3: CASSRWGANQETQYF. The CDR3 DNA sequence: TGTGCCAGCAGCCGGTGGGGGGCTAACCAAGAGACCCAGTACTTC.

This clonotype was seen repeatedly, ten times or more. The V gene is TRBV28, the J gene TRBJ2-3; D remains ambiguous. The CDR3 consists of 14 residues. Germline loops: CDR1 MDHEN, CDR2 SYDVKM. Trimming took 7 bases from V and 3 from J, leaving 14 bases between them. Here the CDR3 reads CASTPLSVTDTQYF. For the CDR3, the DNA is TGTGCCAGCACCCCCCTCAGTGTTACAGATACGCAGTATTTT.

This clonotype showed up just a few times. V is TRBV29-1 and J is TRBJ1-1, with a possible D match to TRBD1 (5 bases). The V end was cut by 7 bases, the J end by 0 bases, with 9 bases between. Germline CDR1 SQVTM, CDR2 ANQGSEA. The CDR3 runs 12 residues. The DNA of the CDR3 is TGCAGCGGGGGACGGATGAACACTGAAGCTTTCTTT. Protein sequence: CSGGRMNTEAFF. The full variable domain, in which reference TRBV29-1 and TRBJ1-1 provide the parts outside the CDR3, is SAVISQKPSRDICQRGTSLTIQCQVDSQVTMMFWYRQQPGQSLTLIATANQGSEATYESGFVIDKFPISRPNLTFSTLTVSNMSPEDSSIYLCSGGRMNTEAFFGQGTRLTVV.

This clonotype was observed many times. V gene TRBV9 combines with J gene TRBJ1-6, with TRBD1 identical over 10 bases. V lost 4 bases, J lost 7 bases, and 11 bases stayed unmatched. The CDR3 spans 17 residues. The germline V gene encodes CDR1 SGDLS and CDR2 YYNGEE. CDR3 loop: CASSRLGQGSQNSPLHF. For the CDR3, the DNA is TGTGCCAGCAGCAGACTGGGACAGGGGAGCCAAAATTCACCCCTCCACTTT. The full variable domain, in which reference TRBV9 and TRBJ1-6 provide the parts outside the CDR3, is DSGVTQTPKHLITATGQRVTLRCSPRSGDLSVYWYQQSLDQGLQFLIQYYNGEERAKGNILERFSAQQFPDLHSELNLSSLELGDSALYFCASSRLGQGSQNSPLHFGNGTRLTVT.

There are many counts of this clonotype. The J gene is TRBJ1-5, the V gene TRBV12-3 or TRBV12-4, with a weak D call TRBD1 (6 bases). The CDR3 runs to 17 residues. V lost 5 bases and J 6 bases, leaving 23 bases between the germline ends. Here the CDR3 reads CASSPGGGGLGGQPQHF. In DNA, the CDR3 is TGTGCCAGCAGTCCGGGAGGCGGGGGGCTTGGGGGTCAGCCCCAGCATTTT.

This clonotype was recorded many times. V is TRBV13 and J is TRBJ1-2, with D unclear. This CDR3 region has 14 residues. CDR1 is PRHDT, CDR2 FYEKMQ, per germline (reference sequence). V dropped 3 bases and J dropped 1 base, with 9 bases sitting between them. The CDR3 loop reads CASSFLQSNYGYTF. CDR3 DNA: TGTGCCAGCAGCTTTTTACAGAGTAACTATGGCTACACCTTC.

This clonotype has ten or more counts. V is TRBV14 and J is TRBJ1-1; 8 bases are shared with TRBD1. The length of the CDR3 is 17 residues. Germline CDR1 reads SGHDN; CDR2 reads FVKESK. The V segment lost 4 bases and the J segment 2 bases; nucleotides outside the gene matches: 12. CDR3 bases: TGTGCCAGCAGCCCTACAGGGGGACGCGGGGGAAACACTGAAGCTTTCTTT. It is translated as CASSPTGGRGGNTEAFF.

Ten or more counts support this clonotype. The chain links TRBV30 to TRBJ1-6; D is possibly TRBD1 (6 bases). Trimming pared 6 bases from V and 7 bases from J, leaving 10 bases between. CDR1 and CDR2 from the germline V gene are GTSNPN and SVGIG (reference sequence). The CDR3 is 12 amino acids. Here the CDR3 reads CACQGINSPLHF. CDR3 nucleotides: TGTGCCTGCCAGGGGATAAATTCACCCCTCCACTTT.

This clonotype was observed many times. This chain links TRBV7-2 with TRBJ1-1, with D possibly matching TRBD1 (6 bases). The length of the CDR3 is 14 residues. V lost 5 bases, J lost 2 bases, and 12 bases lay in between. CDR1 and CDR2 (germline): SGHTA, FQGNSA. The CDR3 here is CASSAQGLNTEAFF. CDR3 sequence (DNA): TGTGCCAGCAGCGCGCAGGGGCTAAACACTGAAGCTTTCTTT.

The chain joins TRBV28 to TRBJ1-2; D remains ambiguous. The CDR3 extends over 15 amino acids. Germline values: CDR1 MDHEN, CDR2 SYDVKM. The V end was cut by 5 bases, the J end by 6 bases, with 19 bases between. CDR3 loop: CASSRVWGGNDGYTF. Written as DNA, the CDR3 is TGTGCCAGCAGTCGAGTATGGGGAGGGAACGATGGCTACACCTTC.

At least ten counts were recorded for this clonotype. The rearrangement uses TRBV20-1 and TRBJ2-1; TRBD2 matches 10 bases. Germline lookup yields CDR1 DFQATT and CDR2 SNEGSKA (reference sequence). V trimming: 3 bases; J trimming: 7 bases; junction bases outside the gene matches: 12. This CDR3 contains 16 residues. The CDR3 protein is CSASGVSGGAVNEQFF. DNA of the CDR3: TGCAGTGCTAGTGGTGTCAGCGGGGGGGCGGTTAATGAGCAGTTCTTC.

In its sample, this clonotype was seen many times. The chain employs TRBV5-1 and TRBJ1-5, with a possible D match to TRBD1 (5 bases). The V gene's germline CDR1 is SGHRS and CDR2 YFSETQ. The CDR3 sequence is 18 residues long. Trimming removed 0 bases from V and 6 bases from J, with 22 bases in between. The CDR3 sequence: CASSLARRRVLPGQPQHF. CDR3 coding DNA: TGCGCCAGCAGCTTGGCCCGACGCAGGGTCCTGCCGGGTCAGCCCCAGCATTTT.

The table lists this clonotype with many counts. The chain couples TRBV12-3 or TRBV12-4 to TRBJ1-6; D perhaps matches TRBD1 (6 bases). Trimming cost V 6 bases and J 6 bases, with 15 bases left between them. This CDR3 region has 15 residues. Written as DNA, the CDR3 is TGTGCCAGCAGGGGGGGAGGGGGTGGTAATTCACCCCTCCACTTT. It yields the protein CASRGGGGGNSPLHF.